These 30 T cell receptor beta chains were all obtained from the same sample, sequenced in a study of cytomegalovirus exposure and HLA in healthy donors. PCR was performed using 60 Vbeta and 13 Jbeta primers. TCRdb's table, derived via immunoSEQ multiplex PCR, lists solely in-frame clones and lacks some. The data contain approximately 110,000 clones, over 75% of them seen just once; the ten biggest clones take up about 6.9%. The sequenced sample consisted of PBMCs. These receptors all stem from a man under 40 in good health and CMV-seropositive.

This clone has a handful of counts. The chain combines TRBV11-2 with TRBJ2-5, with 8 bases lining up with TRBD1. Per germline, CDR1 SGHAT and CDR2 FQNNGV. This CDR3 is 15 amino acids long. With V trimmed by 3 bases and J by 4 bases, 7 bases remained unmatched. The CDR3 DNA is TGTGCCAGCAGCTTTAGTACAGGGGGAACAGAGACCCAGTACTTC. Translated: CASSFSTGGTETQYF.

This chain links TRBV28 with TRBJ1-5; possible D gene TRBD1, 6 bases. The CDR3 sequence is 16 residues long. V dropped 4 bases and J dropped 6 bases, with 19 bases sitting between them. Germline-derived CDR1 and CDR2 are MDHEN and SYDVKM. CDR3 amino acids: CASSSALQGLSQPQHF. In nucleotides, the CDR3 is TGTGCCAGCAGTTCCGCCCTGCAGGGGTTGAGTCAGCCCCAGCATTTT.

V usage is TRBV10-3 and J usage is TRBJ1-3, with 7 bases that match TRBD1. CDR1 and CDR2 (germline): ENHRY, SYGVKD. Trimming removed 3 bases from V and 0 bases from J; junction bases left unmatched: 5. The CDR3 runs 16 residues. In DNA, the CDR3 is TGTGCCATCAGTGAAATAGCAGGGGGCTCTGGAAACACCATATATTTT. It encodes CAISEIAGGSGNTIYF.

This chain uses TRBV9 with TRBJ2-7; a possible D gene is TRBD2 (5 bases). The V and J ends lost 0 bases and 6 bases respectively, with 7 bases between them. CDR3 length: 12 amino acids. CDR1 and CDR2 from the germline V gene are SGDLS and YYNGEE. The CDR3 DNA reads as TGTGCCAGCAGCGTAGACGCGGGCGAGCAGTACTTC. Its translation: CASSVDAGEQYF. Full variable domain (missing parts from reference TRBV9 and TRBJ2-7): DSGVTQTPKHLITATGQRVTLRCSPRSGDLSVYWYQQSLDQGLQFLIQYYNGEERAKGNILERFSAQQFPDLHSELNLSSLELGDSALYFCASSVDAGEQYFGPGTRLTVT.

The chain links TRBV7-2 to TRBJ2-2; D not certain. The V end was cut by 4 bases, the J end by 3 bases, with 3 bases between. Germline assignment: CDR1 SGHTA and CDR2 FQGNSA. The CDR3 is 12 amino acids. The DNA of the CDR3 is TGTGCCAGCAGCTCATACACCGGGGAGCTGTTTTTT. Translating it yields CASSSYTGELFF.

The rearrangement joins TRBV11-2 to TRBJ2-5; 9 bases align to TRBD1. V trimming: 2 bases; J trimming: 5 bases; junction bases outside the gene matches: 6. Germline V gene lookup returns CDR1 SGHAT and CDR2 FQNNGV. The CDR3 runs to 15 residues. The CDR3 DNA reads as TGTGCCAGCAGCTTAATAGTCGGACAGGGGGAGACCCAGTACTTC. Translating it yields CASSLIVGQGETQYF. Using reference TRBV11-2 and TRBJ2-5 for the parts outside the CDR3, the full variable domain is EAGVAQSPRYKIIEKRQSVAFWCNPISGHATLYWYQQILGQGPKLLIQFQNNGVVDDSQLPKDRFSAERLKGVDSTLKIQPAKLEDSAVYLCASSLIVGQGETQYFGPGTRLLVL.

The gene calls are TRBV7-9 and TRBJ1-2, with 8 bases that match TRBD1. V was pared by 5 bases and J by 1 base, with 9 bases of the junction left unmatched. This CDR3 is 16 amino acids long. CDR1 and CDR2 from the germline V gene are SEHNR and FQNEAQ (reference sequence). CDR3 in amino acids: CASSLPGGLGNYGYTF. The CDR3, as DNA: TGTGCCAGCAGCCTTCCAGGGGGCTTGGGTAACTATGGCTACACCTTC. Using reference TRBV7-9 and TRBJ1-2 for the parts outside the CDR3, the full variable domain is DTGVSQNPRHKITKRGQNVTFRCDPISEHNRLYWYRQTLGQGPEFLTYFQNEAQLEKSRLLSDRFSAERPKGSFSTLEIQRTEQGDSAMYLCASSLPGGLGNYGYTFGSGTRLTVV.

The chain joins TRBV5-4 to TRBJ2-2; 8 bases match TRBD1. Germline V gives CDR1 SGHNT, CDR2 YYREEE (reference sequence). CDR3 size: 15 residues. Germline trimming cut 2 bases from V and 10 bases from J; bases unmatched to any gene: 10. The CDR3 region has the DNA TGTGCCAGCAGCTTTCTGACAGGGGCTGAAAAGGAGCTGTTTTTT. It specifies CASSFLTGAEKELFF.

This clone was detected a few times. The V call is TRBV30, the J call TRBJ2-3; tentatively, D is TRBD1 (5 bases). The germline V and J ends were trimmed by 0 bases and 4 bases, with 14 bases remaining between them. The CDR3 covers 15 residues. The germline gives CDR1 GTSNPN, CDR2 SVGIG (reference sequence). The CDR3 DNA is TGTGCCTGGAGTGTTTGGGCAGGGTCATCAGATACGCAGTATTTT. This translates into CAWSVWAGSSDTQYF. The complete variable domain, with remaining parts taken from reference TRBV30 and TRBJ2-3, reads SQTIHQWPATLVQPVGSPLSLECTVEGTSNPNLYWYRQAAGRGLQLLFYSVGIGQISSEVPQNLSASRPQDRQFILSSKKLLLSDSGFYLCAWSVWAGSSDTQYFGPGTRLTVL.

This clone was observed a single time. This chain joins TRBV27 and TRBJ1-2; D not resolved. The CDR3 length is 14 residues. Deletions cut 3 bases from V and 3 bases from J, with 11 bases between. Looked up from germline, CDR1 is MNHEY and CDR2 is SMNVEV (reference sequence). CDR3 DNA: TGTGCCAGCAGTTTCTACCGGGAGGACTATGGCTACACCTTC. It yields the protein CASSFYREDYGYTF.

V and J are TRBV10-3 and TRBJ2-7; 7 nucleotides line up with TRBD2. The germline gives CDR1 ENHRY, CDR2 SYGVKD. The CDR3 extends over 13 amino acids. The V gene end was trimmed by 6 bases and the J gene end by 4 bases; junction bases not matched to a gene: 6. CDR3: CAIRGGERYEQYF. The CDR3 DNA reads as TGTGCCATCAGGGGGGGGGAGAGGTACGAGCAGTACTTC.

The chain uses TRBV5-1 and TRBJ1-3; D unresolved. The CDR3 is made up of 14 amino acids. Germline V gene lookup returns CDR1 SGHRS and CDR2 YFSETQ. V was clipped by 0 bases and J by 2 bases, with 6 bases between them. As DNA, the CDR3 is TGCGCCAGCAGCTTGGAAACAGCTGGAAACACCATATATTTT. Translated, it gives CASSLETAGNTIYF.

The CDR3 DNA reads as TGCGCCAGCGGTACGACAGGCTACCATGGCTACACCTTC. The encoded protein is CASGTTGYHGYTF. The rearrangement links TRBV10-2 to TRBJ1-2; TRBD1 is a possible D gene (6 bases). Per the germline V gene, CDR1 is WSHSY and CDR2 is SAAADI. The germline V and J ends were trimmed by 8 bases and 6 bases, with 16 bases remaining between them. The CDR3 consists of 13 residues.

The chain employs TRBV15 and TRBJ1-2; D is unresolved. V was cut by 2 bases and J by 3 bases, with 16 bases left in between. Germline V lookup: CDR1 LNHNV, CDR2 YYDKDF (reference sequence). The CDR3 has 16 amino acids. The CDR3 coding sequence is TGTGCCACCAGCAGATCGGCGACCGGGAGGCACTATGGCTACACCTTC. Protein sequence: CATSRSATGRHYGYTF.

The chain has TRBV7-9 and TRBJ1-2, with 10 nucleotides matching TRBD1. The ends lost 3 bases at V and 2 bases at J; junction bases unmatched: 0. Germline V lookup: CDR1 SEHNR, CDR2 FQNEAQ (reference sequence). CDR3 length: 14 residues. The chain's CDR3 is CASSLDRGNYGYTF. In nucleotides, the CDR3 is TGTGCCAGCAGCTTGGACAGGGGGAACTATGGCTACACCTTC.

J is TRBJ2-7 and V is TRBV6-1; 7 bases fit TRBD1. Unmatched junction bases numbered 4, after V lost 5 bases and J lost 0 bases. Germline lookup yields CDR1 MNHNS and CDR2 SASEGT. The CDR3 sequence is 14 residues long. The CDR3 nucleotides read TGTGCCAGCAGTTTAGCAGGGGGCTCCTACGAGCAGTACTTC. Its protein product is CASSLAGGSYEQYF.

The chain joins TRBV21-1 to TRBJ2-7; TRBD2 is taken as the D call from the table, unchecked against the DNA. TRBV21-1 is tagged as a pseudogene. There are 15 residues in the CDR3. For the CDR3, the DNA is TGTGCCAGCAGGGAGCGGGGGGGGCCTACCTACGAGCAGTACTTC. It encodes CASRERGGPTYEQYF.

The chain uses TRBV19 and TRBJ1-5; no firm D call. The CDR3 consists of 14 residues. V lost 11 bases to trimming and J lost 0 bases, with 14 bases between them. Germline V gives CDR1 LNHDA, CDR2 SQIVND (reference sequence). The CDR3 DNA reads TGTGCCTCCGACACCCGGGATAGCAATCAGCCCCAGCATTTT. This codes for CASDTRDSNQPQHF.

This clone was detected a few times. The chain carries TRBV5-4 and TRBJ2-1; 12 bases align to TRBD2. This CDR3 region has 16 residues. CDR1 and CDR2 (germline): SGHNT, YYREEE (reference sequence). V was clipped by 1 base and J by 5 bases; unmatched bases: 4. CDR3 in amino acids: CASSLPSGGAHNEQFF. The CDR3 coding sequence is TGTGCCAGCAGCTTGCCTAGCGGGGGGGCCCACAATGAGCAGTTCTTC. Combining the CDR3 with reference TRBV5-4 and TRBJ2-1 gives the whole variable domain ETGVTQSPTHLIKTRGQQVTLRCSSQSGHNTVSWYQQALGQGPQFIFQYYREEENGRGNFPPRFSGLQFPNYSSELNVNALELDDSALYLCASSLPSGGAHNEQFFGPGTRLTVL.

The chain carries TRBV7-9 and TRBJ2-2; the match to TRBD1 covers 7 bases. V dropped 4 bases and J dropped 11; count of bases not matched to a gene: 10. The V gene's germline CDR1 is SEHNR and CDR2 FQNEAQ (reference sequence). This CDR3 has 14 residues. The CDR3 region is CASSSDRRRAELFF. CDR3 bases: TGTGCCAGCAGCTCGGACAGGAGGCGGGCTGAGCTGTTTTTT.

The chain is built from TRBV20-1 and TRBJ2-7; 8 bases are shared with TRBD2. Germline assignment: CDR1 DFQATT and CDR2 SNEGSKA (reference sequence). J lost 6 bases, V lost 5 bases, and 3 bases had no gene match. The CDR3 consists of 11 residues. CDR3 nucleotide sequence: TGCAGTGCTGACGGGGGGGGCGAGCAGTACTTC. It yields the protein CSADGGGEQYF.

The chain carries TRBV19 and TRBJ1-1; D remains ambiguous. CDR1 is LNHDA, CDR2 SQIVND, per germline (reference sequence). The CDR3 extends over 13 amino acids. Deletions cut 3 bases from V and 3 bases from J, with 8 bases between. The CDR3 spells CASSISRHTEAFF. In DNA form, the CDR3 reads TGTGCCAGTAGTATCTCGCGGCACACTGAAGCTTTCTTT.

CDR3 coding DNA: TGTGCCAGCAGCGGGGGACAGACTCAGGACAACTATGGCTACACCTTC. It is translated as CASSGGQTQDNYGYTF. This chain uses TRBV6-6 with TRBJ1-2; 7 nucleotides line up with TRBD1. Germline values: CDR1 MNHNY, CDR2 SVGAGI (reference sequence). Trimming took 6 bases from V and 2 from J; bases not matched to a gene: 12. The CDR3 length is 16 residues.

The chain carries TRBV4-1 and TRBJ1-5; weak D call: TRBD1 (6 bases). The germline V and J ends were trimmed by 3 bases and 6 bases, with 12 bases remaining between them. The length of the CDR3 is 14 residues. Germline CDR1 and CDR2: MGHRA and YSYEKL. CDR3: CASSHQGIGQPQHF. The CDR3 bases are TGCGCCAGCAGCCACCAGGGGATAGGTCAGCCCCAGCATTTT.

CDR3 sequence: CASSPRGGETQYF. The CDR3 bases are TGTGCCAGCAGCCCGCGGGGCGGTGAGACCCAGTACTTC. V and J are TRBV4-2 and TRBJ2-5, with a tentative D call TRBD2 (6 bases). The length of the CDR3 is 13 residues. Germline CDR1 and CDR2: LGHNA and YNFKEQ. Trimming left V 4 bases short and J 5 bases short, with 11 bases between.

The chain recombines TRBV6-5 with TRBJ1-6, with 9 nucleotides matching TRBD1. There are 15 residues in the CDR3. Germline V gene lookup returns CDR1 MNHEY and CDR2 SVGAGI. The J segment lost 7 bases and the V segment lost 6 bases, leaving 7 bases of the junction unmatched. DNA of the CDR3: TGTGCCAGCAGACCCGGACAGGGGCGAAATTCACCCCTCCACTTT. It codes for CASRPGQGRNSPLHF.

This clone came up once. The chain links TRBV5-8 to TRBJ1-5; D might be TRBD1 (6 bases). CDR1 is SGHTS and CDR2 is YDEGEE in the germline V gene. The ends were cut back, 5 bases at V and 12 bases at J, with 21 bases in the middle. The CDR3 is 14 amino acids. The CDR3 loop reads CASRPRGGDTYQHF. The CDR3 DNA reads TGTGCCAGCAGGCCGCGGGGAGGGGACACCTACCAGCATTTT.

This clone was seen a few times. This chain uses TRBV28 with TRBJ2-3; 10 positions agree with TRBD2. The CDR3 length is 15 residues. V lost 5 bases, J lost 3 bases, and 5 bases stayed unmatched. Germline V gene lookup returns CDR1 MDHEN and CDR2 SYDVKM. CDR3 sequence reads: CASSGSGGATDTQYF. CDR3 nucleotides: TGTGCCAGCAGTGGCAGCGGGGGGGCGACAGATACGCAGTATTTT.

The DNA for the CDR3 is TGTGCCACCAGCAGAGCGGGGGGGCCCATGAATCAGCCCCAGCATTTT. This encodes CATSRAGGPMNQPQHF. The rearrangement links TRBV15 to TRBJ1-5, with D possibly TRBD1 on 6 matching bases. CDR3 length equals 16 residues. Germline lookup yields CDR1 LNHNV and CDR2 YYDKDF (reference sequence). The germline V and J ends were trimmed by 1 base and 4 bases, with 14 bases remaining between them.

The V gene is TRBV25-1, the J gene TRBJ1-5, with TRBD1 as a possible D gene (6 bases). The CDR3 totals 14 residues. The V gene lost 10 bases and the J gene lost 0 bases, with 13 bases spanning the gap. In germline, CDR1 is MGHDK, CDR2 SYGVNS. As DNA, the CDR3 is TGTGCCACCAACGGGGACACTAGCAATCAGCCCCAGCATTTT. Protein product: CATNGDTSNQPQHF. The full variable domain, with the rest looked up from reference TRBV25-1 and TRBJ1-5, is EADIYQTPRYLVIGTGKKITLECSQTMGHDKMYWYQQDPGMELHLIHYSYGVNSTEKGDLSSESTVSRIRTEHFPLTLESARPSHTSQYLCATNGDTSNQPQHFGDGTRLSIL.